The 17 T cell receptor beta chains below all came from one sample that was sequenced in a study of graft-versus-host responses after intestinal transplantation (dated by TCRdb to 2020 to 2023). Reading the label with the study, this specimen's time point is: cells obtained before transplantation from donor or recipient. No cognate antigen is known for these TCRs. Libraries came from the immunoSEQ multiplex PCR assay. The clones in this table, taken by TCRdb from immuneACCESS, are in-frame only. Not every clone is retained; where verified, under half of the shortfall comes from an unresolved V gene, and the cause of the rest is unknown. The sample table records roughly 90,000 clones; 75% to 95% of these occur just once. Jointly, the top ten make up roughly 5.5% of the sample. Material: unstimulated CD8+ T cells sorted from spleen or lymph node cells, obtained before intestinal transplant. The receptors originated from a human donor who received an intestinal transplant.

By frequency in the sample, this clone is medium-sized. The chain combines TRBV6-4 with TRBJ2-3; the match to TRBD2 covers 8 bases. CDR3 size: 13 residues. V lost 5 bases to trimming and J lost 3 bases; unmatched junction nucleotides: 1. Germline-derived CDR1 and CDR2 are MRHNA and SNTAGT. The DNA for the CDR3 is TGTGCCAGCAGTAGCGGGGGAACAGATACGCAGTATTTT. Amino acids: CASSSGGTDTQYF.

The chain recombines TRBV6-1 with TRBJ2-1, with D perhaps TRBD1 (6 bases). The germline gives CDR1 MNHNS, CDR2 SASEGT. The V gene lost 2 bases and the J gene lost 0 bases, with 11 bases spanning the gap. The CDR3 is 16 amino acids. The CDR3 spells CASSEWGPSSYNEQFF. The CDR3 DNA reads TGTGCCAGCAGTGAATGGGGGCCCAGCTCCTACAATGAGCAGTTCTTC.

The chain has TRBV5-4 and TRBJ2-1, with a tentative D call TRBD1 (5 bases). Per germline, CDR1 SGHNT and CDR2 YYREEE (reference sequence). With 4 bases removed from V and 0 bases from J, the gap between germline ends came to 8 bases. This CDR3 contains 14 residues. CDR3 in amino acids: CASSGASSYNEQFF. CDR3 bases: TGTGCCAGCAGCGGGGCGAGCTCCTACAATGAGCAGTTCTTC.

V usage is TRBV10-3 and J usage is TRBJ1-1; D may be TRBD1 (5 bases). In germline, CDR1 is ENHRY, CDR2 SYGVKD. Trimming shortened V by 0 bases and J by 3 bases, and 11 bases separated the two germline ends. This CDR3 has 15 amino acids. The CDR3 is CAISESQGGDTEAFF. CDR3 DNA: TGTGCCATCAGTGAGTCTCAGGGAGGGGACACTGAAGCTTTCTTT.

In its sample, this clone was seen a few times. V gene TRBV4-1 combines with J gene TRBJ2-1; D remains ambiguous. In germline, CDR1 is MGHRA, CDR2 YSYEKL. Trimming left V 4 bases short and J 5 bases short, with 12 bases between. The CDR3 runs 14 residues. CDR3 sequence (DNA): TGCGCCAGCAGCCTCCTTCCCCCGGACAATGAGCAGTTCTTC. It specifies CASSLLPPDNEQFF.

The V and J genes are TRBV11-2 and TRBJ2-5, with D tentatively TRBD1 (5 bases). CDR3 length: 17 amino acids. V gave up 5 bases and J gave up 3 bases, with 22 bases separating them. The germline CDR1 and CDR2 sequences are SGHAT and FQNNGV. The CDR3 reads CASSPLPPGSEKETQYF. For the CDR3, the DNA is TGTGCCAGCAGCCCTCTACCCCCAGGGTCGGAGAAAGAGACCCAGTACTTC.

This rearrangement joins TRBV5-4 to TRBJ2-7, with 11 bases fitting TRBD2. Germline V gene lookup returns CDR1 SGHNT and CDR2 YYREEE (reference sequence). Trimming took 7 bases from V and 3 from J; bases not matched to a gene: 6. This CDR3 is 14 amino acids long. The CDR3 region is CASGTSGSDYEQYF. CDR3 in DNA: TGTGCCAGCGGTACTAGCGGGAGTGACTACGAGCAGTACTTC. The full variable domain, with the rest looked up from reference TRBV5-4 and TRBJ2-7, is ETGVTQSPTHLIKTRGQQVTLRCSSQSGHNTVSWYQQALGQGPQFIFQYYREEENGRGNFPPRFSGLQFPNYSSELNVNALELDDSALYLCASGTSGSDYEQYFGPGTRLTVT.

The CDR3 is CASSYGGQGDEQYF. DNA for the CDR3: TGTGCCAGCAGTTATGGGGGACAGGGGGACGAGCAGTACTTC. This chain connects TRBV6-1 to TRBJ2-7; 11 nucleotides match TRBD1. CDR1 is MNHNS and CDR2 is SASEGT in the germline V gene. This CDR3 comprises 14 residues. V dropped 5 bases and J dropped 5; count of bases not matched to a gene: 5.

The gene calls are TRBV25-1 and TRBJ1-1; maybe TRBD1 (6 bases). CDR3 length equals 18 residues. V lost 2 bases and J lost 0, with 19 bases in between. Germline V gene lookup returns CDR1 MGHDK and CDR2 SYGVNS. The CDR3 region is CASSEKRSVGAVNTEAFF. The CDR3 nucleotides are TGTGCCAGCAGTGAAAAAAGGTCAGTGGGGGCGGTGAACACTGAAGCTTTCTTT.

The V gene is TRBV28, the J gene TRBJ1-4, with TRBD1 matching 9 bases. CDR3 length equals 14 residues. Germline CDR1 MDHEN, CDR2 SYDVKM. J lost 8 bases, V lost 3 bases, and 4 bases had no gene match. The CDR3 here is CASSLTGGGEKLFF. The CDR3 bases are TGTGCCAGCAGTTTGACAGGGGGTGGGGAAAAACTGTTTTTT.

This chain connects TRBV7-6 to TRBJ1-1; TRBD1 is a possible D gene (5 bases). Germline values: CDR1 SGHVS, CDR2 FNYEAQ. Between the trimmed V and J ends, which lost 1 base and 4 bases, there was a span of 10 bases. This CDR3 contains 14 residues. The CDR3 loop is CASSLEGMSTEAFF. DNA for the CDR3: TGTGCCAGCAGCTTAGAGGGGATGAGCACTGAAGCTTTCTTT.

About this clone itself: The sample has other DNA sequences that encode this CDR3 too. The chain joins TRBV10-2 to TRBJ2-7; no clear D gene. The length of the CDR3 is 11 residues. With 2 bases removed from V and 4 bases from J, the gap between germline ends came to 3 bases. Germline CDR1 reads WSHSY; CDR2 reads SAAADI. The CDR3 loop reads CASSEGYEQYF. CDR3 in DNA: TGCGCCAGCAGTGAGGGTTACGAGCAGTACTTC.

About this clone: An end of the junction differs from the germline gene, which may be a read error. The rearrangement links TRBV11-2 to TRBJ2-7, with D hard to call. CDR1 SGHAT and CDR2 FQNNGV come from the germline V gene. This CDR3 has 10 amino acids. CDR3 in DNA: TGTGCCAGCAGCTTAGAGGGTGTGCACTTC. Residues: CASSLEGVHF. The full variable domain, completed using reference TRBV11-2 and TRBJ2-7, is EAGVAQSPRYKIIEKRQSVAFWCNPISGHATLYWYQQILGQGPKLLIQFQNNGVVDDSQLPKDRFSAERLKGVDSTLKIQPAKLEDSAVYLCASSLEGVHFGPGTRLTVT.

The chain links TRBV2 to TRBJ2-1; TRBD2 agrees at 9 bases. Germline lookup yields CDR1 SNHLY and CDR2 FYNNEI. The V segment lost 6 bases and the J segment 4 bases; nucleotides outside the gene matches: 7. The CDR3 is made up of 15 amino acids. This chain's CDR3 is CASRRRLAAYNEQFF. For the CDR3, the DNA is TGTGCCAGCAGAAGAAGACTAGCGGCATACAATGAGCAGTTCTTC.

V usage is TRBV11-2 and J usage is TRBJ2-5; 16 positions agree with TRBD2. V shed 5 bases, J shed 7 bases, and the junction held 7 bases outside the gene matches. This CDR3 spans 16 amino acids. Germline V lookup: CDR1 SGHAT, CDR2 FQNNGV. The CDR3 DNA reads as TGTGCCAGCAGCCGGGGACTAGCGGGGGGGCCGGTGACCCAGTACTTC. Translated, it gives CASSRGLAGGPVTQYF.

The chain is built from TRBV4-1 and TRBJ1-2; D is uncertain. The CDR3 totals 13 residues. Germline loops: CDR1 MGHRA, CDR2 YSYEKL. The V and J ends lost 1 base and 13 bases respectively, with 16 bases between them. The CDR3 DNA follows: TGCGCCAGCAGCCAAGTGCCGGGCTCCCTGGGCACCTTC. Its protein product is CASSQVPGSLGTF.

The chain has TRBV6-6 and TRBJ1-5; perhaps TRBD1 as D (6 bases). Germline CDR1 reads MNHNY; CDR2 reads SVGAGI (reference sequence). This CDR3 is 13 amino acids long. Trimming left V 7 bases short and J 6 bases short, with 13 bases between. CDR3 region: CASTAGVGQPQHF. As DNA, the CDR3 is TGTGCCAGCACAGCAGGGGTCGGTCAGCCCCAGCATTTT.